The rows below give T cell receptor beta chains drawn from one sample of a study of cytomegalovirus exposure and HLA in healthy donors. Using immunoSEQ multiplex PCR, the repertoire was profiled, and TCRdb retains in-frame clones only, with some absent. The data contain about 170,000 clones, roughly 70% of them singletons. Sequencing was carried out using PBMCs. The origin of the receptors is a girl aged 10-17 years in good health and CMV-seronegative. Both conserved end residues are trimmed from each CDR3.

V	length	CDR3
TRBV4-1	16	ASSHAGTSGNLRYEQY
TRBV5-6	12	ASSLGLAGVEQY
TRBV27	12	ASSLSTGTYEQY
TRBV18	14	ASSPFSGGAGNEQF
TRBV5-1	9	ASTLTGELF
TRBV6-1	12	ASSVLTGIETQY
TRBV9	13	ASSSHSGQASPLH
TRBV6-4	11	ASSETEISPLH
TRBV7-2	14	ASSLVSSDLGNEQF
TRBV2	14	ASPGRGTDTNYGYT
TRBV5-4	11	ASSLKGGETQY
TRBV30	9	AWSGKETQY
TRBV7-3	12	ASSPNGQTGELF
TRBV11-3	13	ASSLDSSGANVLT
TRBV7-9	15	ASSFLLQSHSYNEQF
TRBV2	10	ASSEASAEAF
TRBV7-8	10	ASRDREVVLA
TRBV5-1	13	ASSRGQGAMYGYT
TRBV2	11	ASIDRDYYEQY
TRBV29-1	10	SVRQRNTEAF
TRBV18	14	ASSLGLVGGGDTQY
TRBV5-1	16	ASSLLAGTGGTRTEAF
TRBV6-4	11	ASSDSASGEQF
TRBV7-6	11	ASSLGQYYEQY
TRBV9	13	ASSVDGGGPYEQY
TRBV9	16	ASSVATGTGGTNYGYT
TRBV6-5	13	ASRPDSSSGNTIY
TRBV15	11	ATSFRPRETQY
TRBV5-1	10	ASSIKNNEQF
TRBV29-1	12	SVERGQGRNGYT
TRBV6-5	13	ASGTFSGGPYEQY
TRBV27	13	ASTRQATNTGELF
TRBV6-5	11	ASSYSRFVDYT
TRBV27	12	ASGLSGGRYEQY
TRBV5-1	15	ASSLGRAEQIPYGYT
TRBV30	12	AWSLGLSGEKLF
TRBV6-1	12	ASEGQGASTEAF
TRBV7-3	11	ASSLGEGLEQY
TRBV28	12	ASSMPRGSYEQY
TRBV6-1	12	ASSEGASTDTQY
TRBV5-1	13	ASSLVGQGVEKLF
TRBV5-6	11	ASSLGQQETQY
TRBV29-1	11	SVEDRGGTEAF
TRBV5-1	15	ASSRGYRRLGNTEAF
TRBV2	11	ASSVTVSYEQY
TRBV14	11	ASSQVQGTEAF
TRBV19	12	ASSIRTGGNTIY
TRBV7-9	12	ASSGGKGGTEAF
TRBV13	11	ASSPPGAYEQY
TRBV7-9	15	ASSSRPGGARSYEQY
TRBV4-2	14	ASSQVTGALSTEQF
TRBV9	12	ASSKDRANYGYT
TRBV12-5	14	ASGLVLNRDGNEQF
TRBV27	12	ASSPRDREDEQF
TRBV11-2	11	ASRGGSYNEQF